The next 13 T cell receptor beta chains were all read from a single sample in a study of human T cells and chemical hapten exposure. Stated time point: patch test 1, 2 weeks after DPC sensitization. Documented treatment: therapeutic diphenylcyclopropenone sensitization with weekly scalp DPC. One entry per CDR3 protein results from TCRdb running MiXCR on the RACE reads. The profile shows tens of thousands of distinct CDR3 sequences, around 30% of them singletons. The sample consisted of whole blood, taken in connection with sensitization to the hapten diphenylcyclopropenone (DPC). These receptors were collected from a man in his forties or fifties with alopecia areata. Some clones in this sample may be carry-over from other donors' samples.

The rearrangement uses TRBV6-5 and TRBJ2-6; D gene unclear. The V end was cut by 3 bases, the J end by 4 bases, with 7 bases between. The CDR3 contains 14 residues. CDR1 is MNHEY and CDR2 is SVGAGI in the germline V gene. CDR3 bases: TGTGCCAGCAGTTATAATTGGGGGGCCAACGTCCTGACTTTC. Protein sequence: CASSYNWGANVLTF.

The chain carries TRBV7-2 and TRBJ1-1, with TRBD1 as a possible D gene (5 bases). Between the trimmed V and J ends, which lost 5 bases and 8 bases, there was a span of 15 bases. Germline CDR1 SGHTA, CDR2 FQGNSA. The CDR3 runs to 13 residues. The CDR3 region is CASSLVTGTEAFF. The DNA for the CDR3 is TGTGCCAGCAGCCTTGTGACCGGGACCGAAGCTTTCTTT.

This clonotype was detected only a few times. The chain links TRBV12-3 or TRBV12-4 to TRBJ2-5; the D gene could be TRBD1 or TRBD2 (6 bases each). V shed 5 bases and J shed 2 bases, with 15 bases lying between them. This CDR3 is 15 amino acids long. CDR3 loop: CASSLGGTPQETQYF. CDR3 DNA sequence: TGTGCCAGCAGTCTAGGGGGGACACCTCAAGAGACCCAGTACTTC.

This clonotype was counted a few times. The chain links TRBV5-1 to TRBJ2-7, with a possible D match to TRBD1 (6 bases). Trimming took 5 bases from V and 0 from J, leaving 12 bases between them. Germline assignment: CDR1 SGHRS and CDR2 YFSETQ. The CDR3 totals 14 residues. The CDR3 coding sequence is TGCGCCAGCAGGCTACAGGGATCCTCCTACGAGCAGTACTTC. As protein: CASRLQGSSYEQYF.

The genes are TRBV5-1 and TRBJ2-3; D may be TRBD1 (6 bases). This CDR3 comprises 16 residues. The germline gives CDR1 SGHRS, CDR2 YFSETQ. V dropped 0 bases and J dropped 2 bases, with 13 bases sitting between them. The CDR3: CASSLETGTSTDTQYF. In DNA form, the CDR3 reads TGCGCCAGCAGCTTGGAAACCGGGACATCCACAGATACGCAGTATTTT.

The chain carries TRBV7-9 and TRBJ2-2; tentative D call: TRBD2 (6 bases). Germline V gene sequence: CDR1 SEHNR, CDR2 FQNEAQ (reference sequence). The V and J ends lost 5 bases and 4 bases respectively, with 20 bases between them. The CDR3 is 17 amino acids. Written as DNA, the CDR3 is TGTGCCAGCAGCCCCATAGGTCGGACTACGTCCACCGGGGAGCTGTTTTTT. It encodes CASSPIGRTTSTGELFF.

This rearrangement joins TRBV28 to TRBJ1-5; 8 positions match TRBD1. Trimming took 5 bases from V and 1 from J; bases not matched to a gene: 4. This CDR3 contains 15 residues. Per the germline V gene, CDR1 is MDHEN and CDR2 is SYDVKM. CDR3 region: CASSGRQGSNQPQHF. The CDR3 DNA follows: TGTGCCAGCAGTGGGAGACAGGGGAGCAATCAGCCCCAGCATTTT.

This clonotype was detected many times. The chain combines TRBV20-1 with TRBJ2-3; the match to TRBD2 covers 8 bases. CDR3 length equals 13 residues. Losses at the gene ends were 6 bases for V and 2 bases for J; bases not matched to a gene: 4. Germline assignment: CDR1 DFQATT and CDR2 SNEGSKA (reference sequence). CDR3 nucleotide sequence: TGCAGTGCAACTAGCGGCCACACAGATACGCAGTATTTT. The encoded protein is CSATSGHTDTQYF.

This clonotype was recorded a few times. The chain couples TRBV27 to TRBJ2-7; TRBD2 might be the D (6 bases). The CDR3 loop spans 14 amino acids. V lost 8 bases and J 6 bases, leaving 20 bases between the germline ends. Germline-derived CDR1 and CDR2 are MNHEY and SMNVEV (reference sequence). CDR3 region: CASSLGGMRSEQYF. CDR3 coding DNA: TGTGCCAGCTCTCTGGGCGGGATGAGGTCCGAGCAGTACTTC.

The CDR3 is CASSQSPGHVYEQYF. The CDR3 DNA is TGTGCCAGCAGCCAGAGTCCGGGACATGTTTACGAGCAGTACTTC. The chain has TRBV5-4 and TRBJ2-7, with D tentatively TRBD1 (6 bases). The CDR3 contains 15 residues. The V and J ends lost 4 bases and 4 bases respectively, with 18 bases between them. CDR1 and CDR2 (germline): SGHNT, YYREEE (reference sequence).

The chain recombines TRBV29-1 with TRBJ2-6, with TRBD2 matching 7 bases. V was clipped by 3 bases and J by 4 bases; unmatched bases: 9. Germline values: CDR1 SQVTM, CDR2 ANQGSEA. The CDR3 has 16 residues. The CDR3 DNA is TGCAGCGTTGAGGGCAGGGAGGGAGCGGGGGCCAACGTCCTGACTTTC. The encoded protein is CSVEGREGAGANVLTF.

This clonotype was counted a few times. The V gene is TRBV6-5, the J gene TRBJ2-7; D is uncertain. Germline CDR1 and CDR2: MNHEY and SVGAGI. The CDR3 is 11 residues long. Trimming removed 7 bases at V and 1 base at J, with 5 bases between. The CDR3 sequence is CASMSSYEQYF. The CDR3 coding sequence is TGTGCCAGCATGAGTTCCTACGAGCAGTACTTC.

V gene TRBV20-1 combines with J gene TRBJ1-2; 7 nucleotides line up with TRBD1. Germline trimming cut 3 bases from V and 4 bases from J; bases unmatched to any gene: 11. This CDR3 has 15 amino acids. Germline values: CDR1 DFQATT, CDR2 SNEGSKA (reference sequence). The CDR3: CSARVPGGSGYGYTF. CDR3 in DNA: TGCAGTGCTAGGGTCCCAGGGGGGTCTGGCTATGGCTACACCTTC.